This T cell receptor (beta chain) was found in a study of shared clonotypes between healthy human individuals. Study-wide points: Sequencing depth was expected to influence donor clonotype sharing.

Unsorted PBMC contributed about 270 ng DNA, 30,000 or so T cell genomes, to each replicate PCR. Sequencing was performed with immunoSEQ multiplex PCR; in TCRdb, only in-frame clones are kept and a portion is missing. The table records about 500,000 clones, 77% of them present only once. CDR1 is SEHNR, CDR2 FQNEAQ, per germline (reference sequence). The CDR3 has 14 residues. Ten or more counts support this clone. Its antigen is still unknown. The same CDR3 arises from other DNA sequences in this sample as well. There were no recent acute infections or vaccinations among the donors, who were healthy HIV-negative adults. Donors were Caucasian adults residing in Nashville, Tennessee, USA.

Input material: PBMCs. This chain joins TRBV7-9 and TRBJ2-5; TRBD2 aligns across 10 bases. The J call is in doubt because the DNA end fits TRBJ2-7 better. This receptor was taken from a woman between 35 and 50 years old in good health. Some clones in this sample may be carry-over from other donors' samples. The CDR3 here is CASSPRTSGNEQYF. The CDR3 nucleotides are TGTGCCAGCAGCCCCCGGACTAGCGGAAACGAGCAGTACTTC.